The source of this T cell receptor (beta chain) is a study of cytotoxic CD8 clonotypes in ibrutinib-treated CLL. Looking at the study overall: Of the patients, about a dozen were relapsed/refractory, over 14 treatment-naive and about 17 IGHV unmutated.

A 1 in 200,000 to 1 in 1 million T cell depth was the sequencing target. Sequencing used immunoSEQ multiplex PCR; TCRdb keeps in-frame clones, though not all of them. The sample lists a few hundred thousand clones; over 55% were seen once. The CDR3 loop spans 17 amino acids. Germline V gives CDR1 MNHNS, CDR2 SASEGT. With 3 bases clipped from V and 2 bases from J, the junction kept 9 bases outside the gene matches. As regards this clone: Antigen: not known.

Overall study results and limits: Sustained-remission and progressing patients' sampling times differed.

TCR beta libraries used approximately 2 micrograms of genomic DNA from cryopreserved PBMCs. This sequence was found in a human donor with chronic lymphocytic leukemia. Sequencing was performed on PBMCs, taken after 36 months of ibrutinib treatment. The chain has TRBV6-1 and TRBJ2-3; 9 positions match TRBD2. Here the CDR3 reads CASSDRPSGKYTDTQYF. CDR3 in DNA: TGTGCCAGCAGTGATCGCCCTAGCGGGAAGTACACAGATACGCAGTATTTT.